These 13 T cell receptor beta chains originate from one sample sequenced in a study of OX40 agonist ivuxolimab in advanced cancers. Assay used: immunoSEQ multiplex PCR; TCRdb lists only in-frame clones, some missing. Among some 130,000 clones listed, approximately 90% were seen once. The sequencing here drew on CD4+ or CD8+ T cells sorted from blood, taken in a trial of the OX40 agonist ivuxolimab. These receptors all come from an adult with an advanced solid tumor such as melanoma, head and neck, liver or kidney cancer.

This clone was counted a single time. V gene TRBV25-1 combines with J gene TRBJ1-4; D call uncertain. Germline loops: CDR1 MGHDK, CDR2 SYGVNS. The CDR3 is made up of 15 amino acids. Trimming removed 5 bases from V and 3 bases from J, with 13 bases in between. CDR3 DNA sequence: TGTGCCAGCAGTTCGGCGACAACAGCTAATGAAAAACTGTTTTTT. Encoded protein: CASSSATTANEKLFF.

J is TRBJ2-5 and V is TRBV6-6; tentatively, D is TRBD1 or TRBD2 (6 bases each). There are 15 residues in the CDR3. V shed 0 bases and J shed 5 bases, with 13 bases lying between them. Germline assignment: CDR1 MNHNY and CDR2 SVGAGI (reference sequence). The chain's CDR3 is CASSYSTGGYETQYF. Here the CDR3 DNA reads TGTGCCAGCAGTTACTCTACCGGGGGCTATGAGACCCAGTACTTC.

This rearrangement joins TRBV19 to TRBJ2-7, with 8 bases fitting TRBD1. CDR1 is LNHDA, CDR2 SQIVND, per germline (reference sequence). V shed 6 bases, J shed 0 bases, and the junction held 7 bases outside the gene matches. This CDR3 is 15 amino acids long. The CDR3 is CASRSGTGGSYEQYF. The CDR3 DNA reads as TGTGCCAGTAGATCCGGGACAGGAGGCTCCTACGAGCAGTACTTC. The variable domain in full, with the rest retrieved from reference TRBV19 and TRBJ2-7, is DGGITQSPKYLFRKEGQNVTLSCEQNLNHDAMYWYRQDPGQGLRLIYYSQIVNDFQKGDIAEGYSVSREKKESFPLTVTSAQKNPTAFYLCASRSGTGGSYEQYFGPGTRLTVT.

The V gene is TRBV27, the J gene TRBJ1-4; 8 nucleotides line up with TRBD1. The CDR3 extends over 15 amino acids. V was pared by 7 bases and J by 3 bases, with 7 bases of the junction left unmatched. Per germline, CDR1 MNHEY and CDR2 SMNVEV (reference sequence). The CDR3 nucleotides read TGTGCCAGCACCCGTCAGGGGGCGGCTAATGAAAAACTGTTTTTT. This encodes CASTRQGAANEKLFF. Full variable domain (missing parts from reference TRBV27 and TRBJ1-4): EAQVTQNPRYLITVTGKKLTVTCSQNMNHEYMSWYRQDPGLGLRQIYYSMNVEVTDKGDVPEGYKVSRKEKRNFPLILESPSPNQTSLYFCASTRQGAANEKLFFGSGTQLSVL.

The J gene is TRBJ2-7, the V gene TRBV9; 8 positions match TRBD2. In germline, CDR1 is SGDLS, CDR2 YYNGEE. This CDR3 region has 17 residues. V lost 0 bases, J lost 5 bases, and 13 bases stayed unmatched. Here the CDR3 DNA reads TGTGCCAGCAGCGTAGCCCCGGGGGGGTTATCGAAGGACGAGCAGTACTTC. Protein product: CASSVAPGGLSKDEQYF.

V usage is TRBV29-1 and J usage is TRBJ1-5; no clear D. Trimming shortened V by 4 bases and J by 0 bases, and 7 bases separated the two germline ends. CDR1 and CDR2 (germline): SQVTM, ANQGSEA. The CDR3 is made up of 13 amino acids. CDR3 coding DNA: TGCAGCGTTGCAGAAAATAGCAATCAGCCCCAGCATTTT. Amino acids: CSVAENSNQPQHF.

V is TRBV6-6 and J is TRBJ1-1, with D possibly matching TRBD1 (6 bases). This CDR3 contains 13 residues. Trimming removed 5 bases at V and 4 bases at J, with 11 bases between. The germline V gene encodes CDR1 MNHNY and CDR2 SVGAGI (reference sequence). DNA for the CDR3: TGTGCCAGCAGTCCAGGGGTTATCACTGAAGCTTTCTTT. Protein product: CASSPGVITEAFF.

The chain links TRBV7-2 to TRBJ2-1; possible D gene TRBD2, 7 bases. Trimming stripped 0 bases from V and 9 bases from J, with 15 bases between. The length of the CDR3 is 15 residues. Per germline, CDR1 SGHTA and CDR2 FQGNSA. DNA of the CDR3: TGTGCCAGCAGCTTAGCGGGGGGGCGGGTCCGTGAGCAGTTCTTC. It translates to CASSLAGGRVREQFF.

V usage is TRBV15 and J usage is TRBJ2-3; no definite D call. Germline assignment: CDR1 LNHNV and CDR2 YYDKDF (reference sequence). Trimming removed 3 bases from V and 4 bases from J, with 11 bases in between. The CDR3 has 14 residues. The CDR3 sequence: CATSREKIADTQYF. The CDR3 DNA sequence: TGTGCCACCAGCAGGGAAAAGATAGCAGATACGCAGTATTTT.

This rearrangement joins TRBV28 to TRBJ2-7; D uncertain. The germline V gene encodes CDR1 MDHEN and CDR2 SYDVKM. The CDR3 consists of 14 residues. V lost 4 bases and J lost 7, with 17 bases in between. This CDR3 reads CASSSPPGVGEQYF. The CDR3 DNA reads TGTGCCAGCAGTTCCCCTCCTGGGGTGGGGGAGCAGTACTTC.

The chain is built from TRBV6-6 and TRBJ2-7; 9 positions agree with TRBD1. V trimming: 9 bases; J trimming: 4 bases; junction bases outside the gene matches: 4. The CDR3 has 12 amino acids. Germline CDR1 reads MNHNY; CDR2 reads SVGAGI (reference sequence). The CDR3 nucleotides are TGTGCCAGTGACAGGGGGAAATACGAGCAGTACTTC. Amino acids: CASDRGKYEQYF.

This chain links TRBV28 with TRBJ1-1, with D uncertain. This CDR3 is built from 12 residues. Trimming took 6 bases from V and 6 from J, leaving 11 bases between them. Germline V gives CDR1 MDHEN, CDR2 SYDVKM. The CDR3 here is CASRAGIPEAFF. In nucleotides, the CDR3 is TGTGCCAGCAGGGCGGGGATACCTGAAGCTTTCTTT.

This clone was counted only a few times. The chain is built from TRBV6-6 and TRBJ2-3; 12 bases are a match to TRBD1. This CDR3 comprises 14 residues. V gave up 10 bases and J gave up 11 bases; unmatched junction bases: 13. CDR1 is MNHNY, CDR2 SVGAGI, per germline (reference sequence). In DNA form, the CDR3 reads TGTGCCATACTGGGGGACAGGGGGCGGGGAGGGCAGTATTTT. Its protein product is CAILGDRGRGGQYF.